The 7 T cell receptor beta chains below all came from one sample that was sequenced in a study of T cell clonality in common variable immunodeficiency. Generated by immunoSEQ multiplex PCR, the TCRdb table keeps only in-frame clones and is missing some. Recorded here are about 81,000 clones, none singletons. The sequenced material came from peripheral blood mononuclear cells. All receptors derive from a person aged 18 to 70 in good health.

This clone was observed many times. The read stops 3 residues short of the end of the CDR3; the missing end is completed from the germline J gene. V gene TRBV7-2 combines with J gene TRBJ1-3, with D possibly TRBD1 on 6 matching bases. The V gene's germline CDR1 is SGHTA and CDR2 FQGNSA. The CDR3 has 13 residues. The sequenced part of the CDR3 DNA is TGTGCCAGCAGTCAGAGACAGGCGGCTACC. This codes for CASSQRQAAT. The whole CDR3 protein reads CASSQRQAATIYF. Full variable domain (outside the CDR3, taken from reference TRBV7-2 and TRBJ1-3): GAGVSQSPSNKVTEKGKDVELRCDPISGHTALYWYRQSLGQGLEFLIYFQGNSAPDKSGLPSDRFSAERTGGSVSTLTIQRTQQEDSAVYLCASSQRQAATIYFGEGSWLTVV.

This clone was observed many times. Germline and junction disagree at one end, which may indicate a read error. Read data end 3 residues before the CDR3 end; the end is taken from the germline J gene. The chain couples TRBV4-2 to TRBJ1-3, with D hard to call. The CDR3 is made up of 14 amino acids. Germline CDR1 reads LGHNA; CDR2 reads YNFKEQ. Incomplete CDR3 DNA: TGCGCCAGCAGCCAAGCGGGTGGAGGAAACACC. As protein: CASSQAGGGNT. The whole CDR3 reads CASSQAGGGNTIYF.

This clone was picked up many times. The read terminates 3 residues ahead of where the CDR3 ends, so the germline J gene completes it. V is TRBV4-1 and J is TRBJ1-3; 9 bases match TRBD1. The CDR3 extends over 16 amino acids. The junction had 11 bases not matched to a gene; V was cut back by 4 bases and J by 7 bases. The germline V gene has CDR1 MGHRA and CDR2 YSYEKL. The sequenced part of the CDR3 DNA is TGCGCCAGCAGCCCCCTCGGACAGGGGCGAAAGAACACC. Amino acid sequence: CASSPLGQGRKNT. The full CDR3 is CASSPLGQGRKNTIYF.

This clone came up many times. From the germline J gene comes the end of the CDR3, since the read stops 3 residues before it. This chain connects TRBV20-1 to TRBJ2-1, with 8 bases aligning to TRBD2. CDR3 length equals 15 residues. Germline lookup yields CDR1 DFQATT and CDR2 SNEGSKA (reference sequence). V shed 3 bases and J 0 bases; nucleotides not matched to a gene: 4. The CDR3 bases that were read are TGCAGTGCTAGGGGACTAGAAGGCTCCTACAATGAG. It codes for CSARGLEGSYNE. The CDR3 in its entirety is CSARGLEGSYNEQFF.

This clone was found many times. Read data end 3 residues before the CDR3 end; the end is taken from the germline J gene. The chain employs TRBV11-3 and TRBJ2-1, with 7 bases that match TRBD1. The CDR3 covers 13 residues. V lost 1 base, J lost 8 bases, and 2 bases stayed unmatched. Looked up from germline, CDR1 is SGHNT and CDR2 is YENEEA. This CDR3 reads CASSLGTGYEQFF. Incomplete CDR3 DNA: TGTGCCAGCAGCTTAGGGACAGGCTATGAG. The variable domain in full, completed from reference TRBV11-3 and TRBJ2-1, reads EAGVVQSPRYKIIEKKQPVAFWCNPISGHNTLYWYLQNLGQGPELLIRYENEEAVDDSQLPKDRFSAERLKGVDSTLKIQPAELGDSAVYLCASSLGTGYEQFFGPGTRLTVL.

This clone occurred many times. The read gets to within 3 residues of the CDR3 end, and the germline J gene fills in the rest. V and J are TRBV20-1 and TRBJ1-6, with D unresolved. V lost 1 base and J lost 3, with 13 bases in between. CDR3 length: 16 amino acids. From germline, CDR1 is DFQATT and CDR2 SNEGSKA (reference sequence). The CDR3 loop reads CSARANSHNYNSPLHF. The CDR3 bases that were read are TGCAGTGCTAGAGCAAACAGCCACAACTATAATTCACCC.

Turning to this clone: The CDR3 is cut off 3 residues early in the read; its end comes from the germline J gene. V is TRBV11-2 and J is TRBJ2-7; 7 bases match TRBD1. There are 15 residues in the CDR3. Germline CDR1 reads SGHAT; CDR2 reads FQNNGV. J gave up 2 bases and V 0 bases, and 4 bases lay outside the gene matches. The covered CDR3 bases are TGTGCCAGCAGCTTAGATCTGGGACAGACCTACGAG. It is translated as CASSLDLGQTYE. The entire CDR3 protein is CASSLDLGQTYEQYF. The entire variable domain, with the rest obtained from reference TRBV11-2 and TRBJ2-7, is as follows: EAGVAQSPRYKIIEKRQSVAFWCNPISGHATLYWYQQILGQGPKLLIQFQNNGVVDDSQLPKDRFSAERLKGVDSTLKIQPAKLEDSAVYLCASSLDLGQTYEQYFGPGTRLTVT.